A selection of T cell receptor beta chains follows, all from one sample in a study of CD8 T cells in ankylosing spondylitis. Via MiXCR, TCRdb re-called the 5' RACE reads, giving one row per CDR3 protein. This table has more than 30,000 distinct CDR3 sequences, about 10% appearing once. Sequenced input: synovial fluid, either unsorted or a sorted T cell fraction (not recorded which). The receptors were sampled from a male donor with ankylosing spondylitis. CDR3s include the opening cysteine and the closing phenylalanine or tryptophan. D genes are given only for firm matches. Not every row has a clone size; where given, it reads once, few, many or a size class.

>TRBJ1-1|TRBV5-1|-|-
TGCGCCAGCAGCTTCCCGGAGGGCACTGAAGCTTTCTTT
CASSFPEGTEAFF
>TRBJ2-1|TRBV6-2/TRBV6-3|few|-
TGTGCCAGCAGTCGACGCGGGACGGCCAATGAGCAGTTCTTC
CASSRRGTANEQFF
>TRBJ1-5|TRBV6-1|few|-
TGTGCCAGCAGCGCAAACAGGGTTGGCAATCAGCCCCAGCATTTT
CASSANRVGNQPQHF
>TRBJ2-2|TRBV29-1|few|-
TGCAGCGTTGTCACTAATGGGGCCGGGGAGCTGTTTTTT
CSVVTNGAGELFF
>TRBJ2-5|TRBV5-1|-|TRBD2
TGCGCCAGCAGCTTAGGGGCGGGAGGGGACCAAGAGACCCAGTACTTC
CASSLGAGGDQETQYF
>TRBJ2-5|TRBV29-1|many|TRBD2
TGCAGCGTTGAAGATCTCGGGACTAGCGGGTCCCAAGAGACCCAGTACTTC
CSVEDLGTSGSQETQYF
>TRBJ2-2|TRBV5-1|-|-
TGCGCCAGCAGCTTCAAGGTTCGGGGTAGTACCGGGGAGCTGTTTTTT
CASSFKVRGSTGELFF
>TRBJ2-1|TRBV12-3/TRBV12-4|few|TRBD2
TGTGCCAGAAGTAGACAAGGACTAGTTTCGTTCTTC
CARSRQGLVSFF
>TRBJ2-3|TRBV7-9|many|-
TGTGCCAGCAGCTACCGGGACTCTATCCGGCCAGATACGCAGTATTTT
CASSYRDSIRPDTQYF
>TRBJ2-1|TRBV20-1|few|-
TGCAGTGCTAGAGAGGAAGCAGGGACGGTGAATGAGCAGTTCTTC
CSAREEAGTVNEQFF
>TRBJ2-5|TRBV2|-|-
TGTGCCAGCTTATCTCCGGGCCGCCAAGAGACCCAGTACTTC
CASLSPGRQETQYF
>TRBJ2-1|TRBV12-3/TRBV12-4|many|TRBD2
TGTGCCAGCAGTCCCGTAGCGGGCTACAATGAGCAGTTCTTC
CASSPVAGYNEQFF
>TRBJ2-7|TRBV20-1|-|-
TGCAGTGCTAGAGGCTCGGGCAGTAAGTCCCACGAGCAGTACTTC
CSARGSGSKSHEQYF
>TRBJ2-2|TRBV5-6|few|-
TGTGCCAGCAGCTTCGGGGTGAGGGAGCTGTTTTTT
CASSFGVRELFF
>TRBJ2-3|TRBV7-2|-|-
TGTGCCAGCAGCGAGACTTGGGATACGCAGTATTTT
CASSETWDTQYF
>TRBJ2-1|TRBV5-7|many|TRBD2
TGTGCCAGCAGCCCCGAGGGGAGCGGGAGGGCATACAATGAGCAGTTCTTC
CASSPEGSGRAYNEQFF
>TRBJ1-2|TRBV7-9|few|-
TGTGCCACCCTACCCGGGGATGGCTACACCTTC
CATLPGDGYTF
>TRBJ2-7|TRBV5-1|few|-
TGCGCCAGCAGCCCCCCCCTTGGCTACGAGCAGTACTTC
CASSPPLGYEQYF
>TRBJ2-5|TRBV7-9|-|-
TGTGCCAGCAGCTTCGGGGGAGGACAGGAGACCCAGTACTTC
CASSFGGGQETQYF
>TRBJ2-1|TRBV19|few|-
TGTGCCAGTAGTGGGGGAAGTCGGGTGTCATACAATGAGCAGTTCTTC
CASSGGSRVSYNEQFF
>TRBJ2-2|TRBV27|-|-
TGTGCCAGCAGTTTATATCGCACCGGGGAGCTGTTTTTT
CASSLYRTGELFF
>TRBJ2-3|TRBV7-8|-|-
TGTGCCAGCAGCTCGGAGGGCCGGGGAGATACGCAGTATTTT
CASSSEGRGDTQYF
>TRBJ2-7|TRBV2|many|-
TGTGCCAGCCTGCGGGACTACGAGCAGTACTTC
CASLRDYEQYF
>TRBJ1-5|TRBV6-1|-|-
TGTGCCAGCAGGGGGGGAGGTGGCAATCAGCCCCAGCATTTT
CASRGGGGNQPQHF
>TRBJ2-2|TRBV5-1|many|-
TGCGCCAGCAGTCTCAGTGGAGAGGCCGGGGAGCTGTTTTTT
CASSLSGEAGELFF
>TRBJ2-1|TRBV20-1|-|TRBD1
TGCAGTGCTACCGGGACAGTCTACAATGAGCAGTTCTTC
CSATGTVYNEQFF
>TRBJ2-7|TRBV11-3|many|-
TGTGCCAGCAGCTCCGGGGGCTACGAGCAGTACTTC
CASSSGGYEQYF
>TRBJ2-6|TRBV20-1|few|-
TGCAGTGCTAGAGTCAGGGATGGGGCCAACGTCCTGACTTTC
CSARVRDGANVLTF
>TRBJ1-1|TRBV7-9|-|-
TGTGCCAGCAGCTTAGCAGGGGCAGATCCTTTCTTT
CASSLAGADPFF
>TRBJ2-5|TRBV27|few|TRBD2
TGTGCCAGCAGTTTAGTTGGTCTAGCGGGACGGGAGACCCAGTACTTC
CASSLVGLAGRETQYF
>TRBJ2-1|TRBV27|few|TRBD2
TGTGCCAGCAACCCGGGACTAGCGTCCTACAATGAGCAGTTCTTC
CASNPGLASYNEQFF
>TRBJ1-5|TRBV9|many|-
TGTGCCAGCAGCGTAGGGGCAGGGCGTAATCAGCCCCAGCATTTT
CASSVGAGRNQPQHF
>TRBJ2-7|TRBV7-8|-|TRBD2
TGTGCCAGCAGCTCCAAGGCGGGAGGCCCCTACGAGCAGTACTTC
CASSSKAGGPYEQYF
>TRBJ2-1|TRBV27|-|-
TGTGCCAGCAGCAAGGAGAGCTCCTACAATGAGCAGTTCTTC
CASSKESSYNEQFF
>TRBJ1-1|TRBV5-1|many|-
TGCGCCAGCAGCTTGGCGGGGACCCCCTCGGGCACTGAAGCTTTCTTT
CASSLAGTPSGTEAFF
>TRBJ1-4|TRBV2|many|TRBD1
TGTGCCAGCAACATTAGACAGGGGACGAGTGAAAAACTGTTTTTT
CASNIRQGTSEKLFF